Below, one T cell receptor (beta chain) is given with its context. Its antigen is as yet unknown. This sample stems from a study of CD8 T cell repertoires and HIV-1 epitope variants. The study, taken as a whole, reports: The TAALDMSHF plasma variant had no responses, unlike KF9 (about five clonotypes) and HW9 (one).

TCRdb keeps only in-frame clones here, not all; method: immunoSEQ multiplex PCR. Found here are about 95,000 clones, roughly 80% of them singletons; the top ten hold roughly 25%. V lost 1 base and J lost 5; bases outside the gene matches: 0. CDR1 and CDR2 (germline): SGHVS, FQNEAQ. CDR3 length: 14 residues. This sequence joins TRBV7-8 and TRBJ2-1; 9 bases align to TRBD1. The sample consisted of uncultured baseline CD8+ T cells from peripheral blood mononuclear cells (PBMCs). The clonotype was recovered from a male donor with HIV. In DNA, the CDR3 is TGTGCCAGCAGCTTAGGGACAGGGGACAATGAGCAGTTCTTC. Translated: CASSLGTGDNEQFF.